Reported below is one T cell receptor (beta chain). What it binds is unknown. The CDR3 is 15 residues long. After removal of 0 bases from V and 6 bases from J, the junction contained 7 bases not matched to a gene. Germline CDR1 and CDR2: SGHTA and FQGNSA. These data originate in a study of T-cell reconstitution after alpha-beta-depleted transplantation in children. Researchers prepared the TCRbeta library using unique molecular identifiers, the study reports. MiXCR, run by TCRdb on the PCR reads, gives a single entry per CDR3 protein. The sample shows about 58,000 distinct CDR3 sequences, 35% to 55% of them seen only once. Notes on the study in general: Newly produced T cells mostly provided counts and TCRbeta diversity after one year, as hyperexpanded clones declined. Approximately two months post-transplant, alpha-beta T cells reportedly originated from several hundred expanded graft clones. Elevated TCRbeta diversity at day 60 was traced, in some patients, to surviving recipient T cells and thymic progenitors.

Material: PBMCs, mostly from graft donor cells, obtained 360 days after TCRalphabeta/CD19-depleted stem cell transplant. This chain links TRBV7-2 with TRBJ2-7; 8 bases line up with TRBD2. This sequence was found in a male patient younger than 18 who had a stem cell transplant for acute lymphoblastic leukemia, so the T cells may come from the graft donor. The CDR3 bases are TGTGCCAGCAGCTTAGCGCGGGGGGTGGGCTTCGAGCAGTACTTC. It is translated as CASSLARGVGFEQYF.